This entry is about one TCR beta chain. The antigen is unknown. The CDR3 contains 15 residues. Germline lookup yields CDR1 SGHDN and CDR2 FVKESK. V trimming: 4 bases; J trimming: 6 bases; junction bases outside the gene matches: 11. These data are taken from a study of siplizumab effects on memory and regulatory T cells. Overall study results and limits: Sequences below about 10^-5 frequency were poorly captured, and few alloreactive clones mapped to unstimulated subsets. Significant reduction of alloreactive sequences traceable to unstimulated CD4+ memory cells was observed with siplizumab. Roughly 75-95% of proliferating CD4+ or CD8+ clones defied assignment to a naive or memory phenotype.

Roughly 10^5 TCR templates were assayed per sample. Data came from immunoSEQ multiplex PCR; TCRdb stores just in-frame clones and leaves some out. The table lists around 100,000 clones, around 93% of them singletons. The sequence derives from a human donor in good health. V is TRBV14 and J is TRBJ1-2, with 7 bases aligning to TRBD1. The sample consisted of non-Treg CD4+ T cells sorted from blood. The CDR3: CASSRDRAVGNGYTF. CDR3 nucleotide sequence: TGTGCCAGCAGCCGCGACAGGGCCGTAGGGAATGGCTACACCTTC. Full variable domain (missing parts from reference TRBV14 and TRBJ1-2): EAGVTQFPSHSVIEKGQTVTLRCDPISGHDNLYWYRRVMGKEIKFLLHFVKESKQDESGMPNNRFLAERTGGTYSTLKVQPAELEDSGVYFCASSRDRAVGNGYTFGSGTRLTVV.